This entry is about one T cell receptor (beta chain). The data are from a study of blood T cell repertoires in COVID-19. Looking at the study overall: Specimens from acute and convalescent COVID-19 originated in the United States, Italy and Spain. From T cells, B-cell-depleted T cells, or PBMCs came the material, which was cDNA or gDNA.

The protocol was immunoSEQ multiplex PCR, while the TCRdb copy is restricted to in-frame clones and leaves out a portion. The table shows around 300,000 clones, with roughly nine tenths occurring only once. CDR3 length: 14 amino acids. CDR1 and CDR2 from the germline V gene are SGHAT and FQNNGV. Trimming took off 3 bases at V and 5 bases at J, with 13 bases between the two ends. Enrollees, about 18 to 90 years old, lived in 24 US areas. Each recovered donor of Cohort 3 presented with two negative PCRs, clearance, or symptom resolution. V and J are TRBV11-2 and TRBJ1-1, with a weak D call TRBD1 (6 bases). Sequenced input: PBMCs or T cells enriched from blood (not recorded which). This clonotype originated in a woman in her thirties or forties who had recovered from COVID-19. In DNA form, the CDR3 reads TGTGCCAGCAGCTTGCTGATGGGGACAACTGAAGCTTTCTTT. It yields the protein CASSLLMGTTEAFF.